Following are 31 T cell receptor beta chains from one sample sequenced in a study of T cells in Graves' hyperthyroidism and ophthalmopathy (dated by TCRdb to the late 2010s). The receptor library was made with multiplex PCR. The reads were generated on an Illumina HiSeq 2000. TCR beta CDR3 regions were amplified from RNA transcripts. The first round of RT-PCR for the TCR CDR3 was performed with the HTBI primer set and the Qiagen OneStep RT-PCR kit. Using fastp at Q25 and MiXCR, TCRdb reprocessed the public reads and kept productive beta chains. Every distinct CDR3 protein forms one entry, paired with its most common genes and DNA. The sample table shows about 400,000 distinct CDR3 sequences, and nearly 15% are seen once. The ten largest account for roughly a fifth of the sample. The sample consisted of blood. All receptors derive from an older woman with Graves' ophthalmopathy.

The table lists this clonotype with a few counts. The genes are TRBV19 and TRBJ2-1; TRBD2 might be the D (7 bases). Germline V CDR1 and CDR2: LNHDA, SQIVND (reference sequence). Trimming took off 7 bases at V and 9 bases at J, with 25 bases between the two ends. CDR3 length equals 16 residues. The CDR3 nucleotides read TGTGCCAGTACTCCCGAGGGGGGGAGGTACCACATTGAGCAGTTCTTC. Translated: CASTPEGGRYHIEQFF. The variable domain in full, completed from reference TRBV19 and TRBJ2-1, reads DGGITQSPKYLFRKEGQNVTLSCEQNLNHDAMYWYRQDPGQGLRLIYYSQIVNDFQKGDIAEGYSVSREKKESFPLTVTSAQKNPTAFYLCASTPEGGRYHIEQFFGPGTRLTVL.

This clonotype was seen ten or more times. J is TRBJ2-1 and V is TRBV30, with D possibly being TRBD2 (5 bases). This CDR3 comprises 15 residues. Trimming took 3 bases from V and 0 from J, leaving 12 bases between them. Germline V gene lookup returns CDR1 GTSNPN and CDR2 SVGIG (reference sequence). CDR3 sequence: CAWRKTGSSYNEQFF. The CDR3 DNA sequence: TGTGCCTGGAGAAAAACGGGGAGCTCCTACAATGAGCAGTTCTTC.

In this sample, this clonotype turned up a few times. The chain carries TRBV29-1 and TRBJ2-1, with 15 bases identical to TRBD2. Germline V gene lookup returns CDR1 SQVTM and CDR2 ANQGSEA. After removal of 5 bases from V and 0 bases from J, the junction contained 11 bases not matched to a gene. CDR3 length: 19 amino acids. The CDR3 reads CSVRSGLAGGPSSYNEQFF. The CDR3 nucleotides read TGCAGCGTTCGTAGCGGACTAGCGGGAGGGCCAAGCTCCTACAATGAGCAGTTCTTC.

This clonotype was observed at least ten times. The gene calls are TRBV20-1 and TRBJ2-3; maybe TRBD2 (6 bases). CDR3 size: 14 residues. Germline CDR1 and CDR2: DFQATT and SNEGSKA (reference sequence). Trimming left V 3 bases short and J 5 bases short, with 15 bases between. CDR3 in DNA: TGCAGTGCTAGTATCGGGAGATCGGTAGATACGCAGTATTTT. Translation: CSASIGRSVDTQYF.

In its sample, this clonotype was seen many times. The CDR3 here is CASSNQGAGELFF. DNA for the CDR3: TGTGCCAGCAGCAACCAGGGAGCCGGGGAGCTGTTTTTT. The J gene is TRBJ2-2, the V gene TRBV3-1, with D perhaps matching TRBD1 or TRBD2 (5 bases each). Trimming shortened V by 5 bases and J by 6 bases, and 10 bases separated the two germline ends. The CDR3 length is 13 residues. The germline V gene has CDR1 LGHDT and CDR2 YNNKEL (reference sequence).

The table lists this clonotype with many counts. CDR3 residues: CSAVAGGQRNNEQFF. The CDR3 nucleotides read TGCAGTGCGGTAGCGGGAGGGCAGAGGAACAATGAGCAGTTCTTC. J is TRBJ2-1 and V is TRBV20-1, with 11 bases that match TRBD2. CDR3 length equals 15 residues. CDR1 DFQATT and CDR2 SNEGSKA come from the germline V gene (reference sequence). The V and J ends lost 6 bases and 5 bases, in that order; junction bases with no gene match: 9.

This clonotype appeared many times. The gene calls are TRBV12-3 or TRBV12-4 and TRBJ2-5; D is unclear. This CDR3 comprises 13 residues. V was pared by 3 bases and J by 4 bases, with 9 bases between. CDR3 sequence (DNA): TGTGCCAGCAGTTTTTCGGTAGGAGAGACCCAGTACTTC. This encodes CASSFSVGETQYF.

The gene calls are TRBV20-1 and TRBJ2-7; D may be TRBD2 (5 bases). Germline CDR1 and CDR2: DFQATT and SNEGSKA (reference sequence). The germline V and J ends were trimmed by 3 bases and 2 bases, with 14 bases remaining between them. This CDR3 is built from 14 residues. The CDR3 reads CSASERRTPYEQYF. The CDR3 DNA reads as TGCAGTGCTAGTGAACGGAGGACCCCCTACGAGCAGTACTTC.

In this sample, this clonotype turned up many times. The V call is TRBV4-1, the J call TRBJ2-2; no reliable D call. The germline V gene has CDR1 MGHRA and CDR2 YSYEKL. The CDR3 extends over 14 amino acids. Trimming removed 0 bases from V and 5 bases from J, with 7 bases in between. Written as DNA, the CDR3 is TGCGCCAGCAGCCAAGACCAACTTACCGGGGAGCTGTTTTTT. This sequence encodes CASSQDQLTGELFF.

This clonotype was found many times. Compared with germline, one end of the junction differs, possibly owing to a read error. J is TRBJ2-7 and V is TRBV10-3; 8 bases are a match to TRBD1. The CDR3 has 16 amino acids. CDR1 is ENHRY and CDR2 is SYGVKD in the germline V gene. The CDR3 spells CAISDILAGGSNEQYF. The CDR3, as DNA: TGTGCCATCAGTGATATTTTGGCAGGGGGCTCCAACGAGCAGTACTTC.

This clonotype was recorded at least ten times. The chain carries TRBV11-2 and TRBJ2-5; D is perhaps TRBD1 (6 bases). V was pared by 6 bases and J by 1 base, with 18 bases between. The CDR3 sequence is 16 residues long. CDR1 is SGHAT, CDR2 FQNNGV, per germline. The CDR3 loop is CASRNEKGGVQETQYF. The CDR3 DNA reads as TGTGCCAGCAGGAATGAAAAAGGGGGTGTCCAAGAGACCCAGTACTTC.

This clonotype was found many times. The chain joins TRBV5-1 to TRBJ2-2; D could derive from TRBD1 or TRBD2 (5 bases each). Germline V gene sequence: CDR1 SGHRS, CDR2 YFSETQ. The CDR3 consists of 15 residues. Trimming removed 4 bases from V and 4 bases from J, with 14 bases in between. CDR3 in DNA: TGCGCCAGCAGCGGGACCCTCCGGACCACCGGGGAGCTGTTTTTT. Its protein product is CASSGTLRTTGELFF.

This clonotype was seen ten or more times. The rearrangement joins TRBV2 to TRBJ1-2; 9 bases match TRBD1. Trimming at V came to 6 bases and at J to 2 bases, leaving 7 bases not matched to a gene. Germline V gives CDR1 SNHLY, CDR2 FYNNEI. The CDR3 sequence is 15 residues long. The CDR3 is CASRARTGANYGYTF. The CDR3, as DNA: TGTGCCAGCAGAGCCAGGACAGGGGCCAACTATGGCTACACCTTC.

This clonotype was seen more than once but under ten times. This chain uses TRBV7-3 with TRBJ2-2; TRBD1 matches at 7 bases. This CDR3 contains 14 residues. Germline assignment: CDR1 SGHTA and CDR2 FQGTGA. The V and J ends lost 5 bases and 6 bases, in that order; junction bases with no gene match: 6. This CDR3 is CASSQRDSAGELFF. CDR3 DNA sequence: TGTGCCAGCAGCCAAAGGGACAGTGCCGGGGAGCTGTTTTTT. Looking up the rest from reference TRBV7-3 and TRBJ2-2 gives the full variable domain: GAGVSQTPSNKVTEKGKYVELRCDPISGHTALYWYRQSLGQGPEFLIYFQGTGAADDSGLPNDRFFAVRPEGSVSTLKIQRTERGDSAVYLCASSQRDSAGELFFGEGSRLTVL.

This clonotype was seen a few times. The rearrangement joins TRBV24-1 to TRBJ2-4; TRBD2 aligns across 7 bases. The germline gives CDR1 KGHDR, CDR2 SFDVKD. The length of the CDR3 is 12 residues. The V gene end was trimmed by 9 bases and the J gene end by 7 bases; junction bases not matched to a gene: 5. The CDR3 region has the DNA TGTGCCACCGGGCGGGGGTCGAACATTCAGTACTTC. Translating it yields CATGRGSNIQYF.

In its sample, this clonotype was seen many times. V gene TRBV18 combines with J gene TRBJ1-6, with 7 positions matching TRBD1. The V gene end was trimmed by 8 bases and the J gene end by 9 bases; junction bases not matched to a gene: 10. The germline V gene encodes CDR1 KGHSH and CDR2 LQKENI. The CDR3 spans 14 residues. The CDR3 DNA reads as TGTGCCAGCACGACCGGGACAGTTTCTTCACCCCTCCACTTT. Its translation: CASTTGTVSSPLHF.

At least ten counts were recorded for this clonotype. J is TRBJ2-3 and V is TRBV7-6, with D perhaps matching TRBD1 (6 bases). The CDR3 has 14 residues. Trimming stripped 3 bases from V and 4 bases from J, with 11 bases between. CDR1 is SGHVS, CDR2 FNYEAQ, per germline. The CDR3 protein is CASSFNRAPDTQYF. The CDR3 coding sequence is TGTGCCAGCAGCTTTAACAGGGCCCCAGATACGCAGTATTTT.

In its sample, this clonotype was seen a few times. The chain links TRBV9 to TRBJ1-1; TRBD1 might be the D (5 bases). Between the trimmed V and J ends, which lost 0 bases and 6 bases, there was a span of 9 bases. The CDR3 extends over 13 amino acids. CDR1 is SGDLS and CDR2 is YYNGEE in the germline V gene. DNA of the CDR3: TGTGCCAGCAGCGTAGCTGGGGGAGCTGAAGCTTTCTTT. This encodes CASSVAGGAEAFF.

The gene calls are TRBV20-1 and TRBJ1-2, with 10 bases fitting TRBD1. The J segment lost 4 bases and the V segment lost 6 bases, leaving 8 bases of the junction unmatched. CDR3 length: 14 amino acids. Germline V gives CDR1 DFQATT, CDR2 SNEGSKA (reference sequence). CDR3: CSAVSGTGAYGYTF. CDR3 nucleotide sequence: TGCAGTGCCGTCTCCGGGACAGGGGCCTATGGCTACACCTTC.

This clonotype appeared a few times. The chain uses TRBV6-1 and TRBJ2-7; a weak D match, TRBD2 (7 bases). The CDR3 contains 12 residues. The germline gives CDR1 MNHNS, CDR2 SASEGT. V shed 7 bases and J shed 5 bases, with 12 bases lying between them. The CDR3 sequence: CASISGGDEQYF. DNA of the CDR3: TGTGCCAGCATCTCGGGGGGCGACGAGCAGTACTTC.

Ten or more counts support this clonotype. The chain uses TRBV4-1 and TRBJ2-1; 8 bases are shared with TRBD2. Germline assignment: CDR1 MGHRA and CDR2 YSYEKL. The V gene end was trimmed by 1 base and the J gene end by 6 bases; junction bases not matched to a gene: 8. CDR3 size: 16 residues. CDR3 amino acids: CASSQGTGGPSNEQFF. The CDR3 coding sequence is TGCGCCAGCAGCCAAGGAACGGGAGGGCCGAGCAATGAGCAGTTCTTC.

This clonotype has ten or more counts. The gene calls are TRBV12-3 or TRBV12-4 and TRBJ2-3, with 11 nucleotides matching TRBD2. The CDR3 consists of 14 residues. Trimming removed 8 bases from V and 6 bases from J; junction bases left unmatched: 7. CDR3 residues: CASDSGRAWDTQYF. In nucleotides, the CDR3 is TGTGCCAGCGATAGCGGGAGGGCCTGGGATACGCAGTATTTT.

This chain joins TRBV27 and TRBJ2-5; possibly TRBD2 for D (6 bases). V shed 1 base and J shed 0 bases, with 12 bases lying between them. In germline, CDR1 is MNHEY, CDR2 SMNVEV (reference sequence). The CDR3 is made up of 16 amino acids. The CDR3 sequence: CASSLFGGTYQETQYF. The CDR3 DNA follows: TGTGCCAGCAGTTTATTTGGCGGGACGTACCAAGAGACCCAGTACTTC.

The rearrangement uses TRBV30 and TRBJ2-7; D not resolved. Germline CDR1 is GTSNPN and CDR2 is SVGIG (reference sequence). Trimming took 4 bases from V and 0 from J, leaving 13 bases between them. This CDR3 contains 14 residues. The CDR3 region has the DNA TGTGCCTGGACTAGGAACAGTTTCTCCTACGAGCAGTACTTC. Translated: CAWTRNSFSYEQYF.

This clonotype was recorded many times. The V gene is TRBV30, the J gene TRBJ2-1; D is ambiguous. This CDR3 comprises 13 residues. CDR1 GTSNPN and CDR2 SVGIG come from the germline V gene (reference sequence). V was clipped by 1 base and J by 6 bases, with 10 bases between them. The CDR3 nucleotides read TGTGCCTGGAGTGAGGGCCATATCAATGAGCAGTTCTTC. Amino acids: CAWSEGHINEQFF.

This clonotype has a handful of counts. V usage is TRBV5-1 and J usage is TRBJ2-2, with no clear D. The CDR3 contains 14 residues. With 0 bases removed from V and 7 bases from J, the gap between germline ends came to 10 bases. Germline CDR1 SGHRS, CDR2 YFSETQ. This CDR3 reads CASSLESIFGELFF. CDR3 bases: TGCGCCAGCAGCTTGGAATCCATTTTCGGGGAGCTGTTTTTT.

The chain employs TRBV20-1 and TRBJ1-6, with D perhaps TRBD1 (5 bases). The CDR3 runs to 15 residues. The V gene lost 0 bases and the J gene lost 9 bases, with 15 bases spanning the gap. Germline CDR1 reads DFQATT; CDR2 reads SNEGSKA (reference sequence). CDR3 loop: CSARDGATAGSPLHF. CDR3 sequence (DNA): TGCAGTGCTAGAGATGGGGCGACAGCCGGTTCACCCCTCCACTTT.

This clonotype occurred a few times. This chain joins TRBV14 and TRBJ2-7; D assignment may be TRBD1 or TRBD2 (5 bases each). CDR3 length equals 14 residues. Germline CDR1 and CDR2: SGHDN and FVKESK. Trimming pared 4 bases from V and 6 bases from J, leaving 16 bases between. This CDR3 reads CASSPPGTAAEQYF. The CDR3 DNA reads TGTGCCAGCAGCCCTCCCGGGACGGCAGCCGAGCAGTACTTC.

This clonotype showed up just a few times. This chain connects TRBV25-1 to TRBJ2-3; tentative D call: TRBD2 (5 bases). Germline-derived CDR1 and CDR2 are MGHDK and SYGVNS. CDR3 length equals 13 residues. The V gene lost 4 bases and the J gene lost 5 bases, with 10 bases spanning the gap. The CDR3 coding sequence is TGTGCCAGCAGTGGGCTAGCTGTAGATACGCAGTATTTT. Translating it yields CASSGLAVDTQYF.

This clonotype has ten or more counts. The CDR3 coding sequence is TGTGCCAGCAGTAGGGAACCGGGAGTCCCTGACGGCTATGGCTACACCTTC. Its protein product is CASSREPGVPDGYGYTF. The J gene is TRBJ1-2, the V gene TRBV2; D uncertain. Per germline, CDR1 SNHLY and CDR2 FYNNEI. The CDR3 has 17 residues. V lost 5 bases, J lost 4 bases, and 23 bases lay in between.

The CDR3 DNA reads as TGTGCCAGCAGACTCGACAGGGGGAACACTGAAGCTTTCTTT. This codes for CASRLDRGNTEAFF. The gene calls are TRBV6-4 and TRBJ1-1, with TRBD1 matching over 8 bases. Losses at the gene ends were 6 bases for V and 1 base for J; bases not matched to a gene: 4. This CDR3 has 14 amino acids. Per the germline V gene, CDR1 is MRHNA and CDR2 is SNTAGT.